The T cell receptor beta chain under discussion was sequenced for a study of regulatory T cells in long-lasting Graves disease (dated by TCRdb to 2020 to 2023). Regarding the study in general: Newly diagnosed Graves' disease patients had taken antithyroid drugs for less than 3 months. This study used TCR sequencing and RNA sequencing of peripheral blood to compare persistent Graves' disease patients against newly diagnosed Graves' disease patients. The study was registered as a clinical trial and conducted in China. TCR sequencing covered about 13 persistent and some 20 newly diagnosed Graves' disease patients, 33 samples in total. What the research found in general, with its limitations: Patients with persistent disease shared more public clonotypes (approximately 2,500) than newly diagnosed patients did (more than 900). Sequencing and analysis were restricted to the TCR beta chain. As a limitation, the authors acknowledged that the small sample size may reduce accuracy. Because the primary lesion, thyroid tissue, could not be accessed, the study looked at peripheral blood alone. Preferential use of TRBV28, TRBJ1-2 and TRBJ2-5 was observed in persistent disease, whereas TRBV20-1 and TRBJ2-1 were favored in newly diagnosed disease. Persistent Graves' disease patients showed lower TCR Shannon entropy and fewer highly expanded clones than newly diagnosed patients, suggesting clonal expansion.

The receptor library was made with multiplex PCR. TCRdb lists the instrument as Illumina HiSeq 4000. To build TCR beta libraries, CDR3 regions were amplified by Arm-PCR using iRepertoire HTBI primers. PCR products were gel purified before sequencing. From the authors' description of their analysis: A total of roughly 65 TRBV and 14 TRBJ segments were identified across samples and were used for gene usage analysis of CDR3 amino acid clonotypes. COPE and FqMerger were used to merge the filtered high-quality paired reads into contigs. BLAST was used to align contigs to IMGT TRBV, TRBD and TRBJ reference genes, with CDR3 defined following IMGT. Highly expanded clones were defined as clonotypes with a frequency above 0.1%. Repertoire diversity was measured by Shannon entropy, and V-J evenness by the Gini coefficient. A clonotype found in more than one individual was treated as public. TCRdb applied fastp at Q25 and MiXCR to the public reads, then kept only in-frame beta chains. Under each unique CDR3 protein, matching rows form one entry showing the most common genes and DNA. What appears here as the V and J calls and clone size reflects TCRdb's work, not the paper's. This sample lists 250,000 or so distinct CDR3 sequences; 20% were detected once. Jointly, the top ten make up 11% to 15% of the sample.

The time point label, read with the paper, signifies: newly diagnosed GD, antithyroid drugs for less than 3 months. RNA was extracted from PBMCs in TRIzol for both TCR sequencing and RNA sequencing. The diagnosis of Graves' disease was made according to American Thyroid Association guidelines. Recruitment of patients was carried out at an endocrinology department in Xi'an, China. Each patient gave about 8.1 milliliters of peripheral blood, collected in an EDTA anticoagulant tube. Ficoll Paque Plus density gradient separation was used to isolate PBMCs, and no further T cell sorting was done. An Agilent 2100 Bioanalyzer and agarose gel were used to assess RNA quality, and a NanoDrop 2000 was used to measure RNA concentration. At least ten counts were recorded for this clonotype. What antigen it recognizes has not been identified. It has no much larger one-base neighbor in the sample; base qualities were not kept.

The CDR3 numbers 13 residues from cysteine through phenylalanine. The read is trimmed to its CDR3 DNA, 39 bases read in frame from base 1. Taken from the germline V gene, the CDR1 and CDR2 loops are SGDLS and YYNGEE. After removal of 2 bases from V and 10 bases from J, the junction retains 3 bases not matched to a gene. This clonotype was sampled from a female donor with Graves disease. This receptor chain uses TRBV9 and TRBJ1-1; TRBD1 fits 12 bases in the junction. This specimen was peripheral blood mononuclear cells (PBMCs), taken at new diagnosis, from a patient treated with antithyroid drugs. The CDR3 reads CASSVGTGGRAFF. Read as DNA, the sequence is TGTGCCAGCAGCGTGGGGACAGGGGGCAGAGCTTTCTTT.